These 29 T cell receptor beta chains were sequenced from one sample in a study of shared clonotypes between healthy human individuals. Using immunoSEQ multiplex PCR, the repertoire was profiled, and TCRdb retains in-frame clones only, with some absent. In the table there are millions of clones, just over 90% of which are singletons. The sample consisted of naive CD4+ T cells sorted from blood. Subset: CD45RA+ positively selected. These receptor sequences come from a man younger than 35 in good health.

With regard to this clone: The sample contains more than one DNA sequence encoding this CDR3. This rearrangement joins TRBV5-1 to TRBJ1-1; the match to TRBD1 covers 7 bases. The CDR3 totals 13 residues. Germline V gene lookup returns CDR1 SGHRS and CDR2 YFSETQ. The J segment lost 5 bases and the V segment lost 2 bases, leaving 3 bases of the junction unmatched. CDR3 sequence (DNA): TGCGCCAGCAGCTTAACAGGGGAAACTGAAGCTTTCTTT. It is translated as CASSLTGETEAFF. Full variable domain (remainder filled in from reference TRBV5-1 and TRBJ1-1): KAGVTQTPRYLIKTRGQQVTLSCSPISGHRSVSWYQQTPGQGLQFLFEYFSETQRNKGNFPGRFSGRQFSNSRSEMNVSTLELGDSALYLCASSLTGETEAFFGQGTRLTVV.

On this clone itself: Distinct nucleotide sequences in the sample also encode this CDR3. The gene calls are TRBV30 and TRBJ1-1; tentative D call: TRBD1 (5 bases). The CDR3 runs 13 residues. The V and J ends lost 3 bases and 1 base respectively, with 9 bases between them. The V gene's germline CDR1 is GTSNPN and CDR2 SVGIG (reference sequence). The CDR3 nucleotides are TGTGCCTGGAGGGGGCGGGGGAACACTGAAGCTTTCTTT. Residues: CAWRGRGNTEAFF. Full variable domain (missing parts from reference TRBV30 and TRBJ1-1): SQTIHQWPATLVQPVGSPLSLECTVEGTSNPNLYWYRQAAGRGLQLLFYSVGIGQISSEVPQNLSASRPQDRQFILSSKKLLLSDSGFYLCAWRGRGNTEAFFGQGTRLTVV.

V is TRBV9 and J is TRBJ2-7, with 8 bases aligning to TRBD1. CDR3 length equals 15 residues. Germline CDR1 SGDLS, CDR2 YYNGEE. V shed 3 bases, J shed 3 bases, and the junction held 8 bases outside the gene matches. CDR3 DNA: TGTGCCAGCAGCGCCGAAGGACAGGGATACTACGAGCAGTACTTC. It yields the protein CASSAEGQGYYEQYF.

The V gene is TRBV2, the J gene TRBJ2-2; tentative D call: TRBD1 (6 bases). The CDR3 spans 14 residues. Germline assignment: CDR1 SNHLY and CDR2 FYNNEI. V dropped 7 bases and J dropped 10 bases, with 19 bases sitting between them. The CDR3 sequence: CASNLRDILTELFF. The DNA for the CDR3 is TGTGCCAGCAACCTCCGGGACATCCTCACGGAGCTGTTTTTT.

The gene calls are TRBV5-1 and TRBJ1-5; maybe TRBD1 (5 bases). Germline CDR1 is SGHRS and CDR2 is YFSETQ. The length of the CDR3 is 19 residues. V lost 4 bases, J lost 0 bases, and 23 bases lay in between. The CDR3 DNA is TGCGCCAGCAGCCTCTTCCCAGCCACAGGCGTTTATAGCAATCAGCCCCAGCATTTT. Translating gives CASSLFPATGVYSNQPQHF.

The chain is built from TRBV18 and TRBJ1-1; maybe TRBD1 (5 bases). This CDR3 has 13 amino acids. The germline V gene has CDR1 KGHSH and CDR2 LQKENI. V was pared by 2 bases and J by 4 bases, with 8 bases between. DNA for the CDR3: TGTGCCAGCTCACCAATTGGGGGCACTGAAGCTTTCTTT. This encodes CASSPIGGTEAFF.

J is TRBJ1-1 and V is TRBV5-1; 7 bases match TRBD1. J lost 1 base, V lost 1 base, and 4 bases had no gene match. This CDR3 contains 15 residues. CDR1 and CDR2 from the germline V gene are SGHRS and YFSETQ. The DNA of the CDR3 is TGCGCCAGCAGCTTGTGGGGGACAGAGAACACTGAAGCTTTCTTT. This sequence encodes CASSLWGTENTEAFF. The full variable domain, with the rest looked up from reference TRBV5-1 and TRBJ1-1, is KAGVTQTPRYLIKTRGQQVTLSCSPISGHRSVSWYQQTPGQGLQFLFEYFSETQRNKGNFPGRFSGRQFSNSRSEMNVSTLELGDSALYLCASSLWGTENTEAFFGQGTRLTVV.

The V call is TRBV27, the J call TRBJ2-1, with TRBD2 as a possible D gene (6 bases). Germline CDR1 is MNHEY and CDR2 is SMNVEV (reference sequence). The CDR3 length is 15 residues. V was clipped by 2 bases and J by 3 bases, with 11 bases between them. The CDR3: CASSLEGGRYNEQFF. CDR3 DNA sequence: TGTGCCAGCAGTTTAGAGGGAGGCCGCTACAATGAGCAGTTCTTC.

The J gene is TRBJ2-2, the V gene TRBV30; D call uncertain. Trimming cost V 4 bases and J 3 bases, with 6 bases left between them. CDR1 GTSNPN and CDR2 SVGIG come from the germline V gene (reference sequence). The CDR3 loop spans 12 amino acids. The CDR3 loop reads CAWKTDTGELFF. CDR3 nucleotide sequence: TGTGCCTGGAAAACGGACACCGGGGAGCTGTTTTTT.

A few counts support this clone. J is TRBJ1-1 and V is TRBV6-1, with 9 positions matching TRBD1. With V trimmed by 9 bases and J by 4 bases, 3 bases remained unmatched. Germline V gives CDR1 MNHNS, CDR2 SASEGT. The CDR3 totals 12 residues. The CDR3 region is CASQQGATEAFF. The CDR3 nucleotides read TGTGCCAGTCAACAGGGGGCCACTGAAGCTTTCTTT.

This CDR3 is CASSQGLAGGLNEQFF. In DNA form, the CDR3 reads TGCGCCAGCAGCCAAGGATTAGCGGGAGGGTTGAATGAGCAGTTCTTC. The chain couples TRBV4-3 to TRBJ2-1; 11 bases line up with TRBD2. CDR1 is LGHNA and CDR2 is YSLEER in the germline V gene. V was clipped by 1 base and J by 7 bases; unmatched bases: 6. The CDR3 loop spans 16 amino acids.

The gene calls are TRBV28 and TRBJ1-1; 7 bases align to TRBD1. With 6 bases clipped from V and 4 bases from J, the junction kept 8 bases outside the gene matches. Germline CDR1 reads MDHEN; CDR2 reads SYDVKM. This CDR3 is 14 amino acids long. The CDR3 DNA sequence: TGTGCCAGCAGACCCGGACAGGTAGCCACTGAAGCTTTCTTT. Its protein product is CASRPGQVATEAFF.

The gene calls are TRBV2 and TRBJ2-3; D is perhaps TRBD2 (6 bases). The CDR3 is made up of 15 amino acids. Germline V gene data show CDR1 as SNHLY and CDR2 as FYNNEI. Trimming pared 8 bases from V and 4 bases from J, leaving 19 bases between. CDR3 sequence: CASGLTGVGADTQYF. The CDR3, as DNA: TGTGCCAGCGGCTTGACGGGAGTTGGGGCAGATACGCAGTATTTT.

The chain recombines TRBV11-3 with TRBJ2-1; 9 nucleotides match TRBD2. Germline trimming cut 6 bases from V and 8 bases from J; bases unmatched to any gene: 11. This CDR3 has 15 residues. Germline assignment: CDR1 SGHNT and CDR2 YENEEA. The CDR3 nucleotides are TGTGCCAGCAGTCAAAGCGGGGGGTCGGGAGATGAGCAGTTCTTC. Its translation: CASSQSGGSGDEQFF.

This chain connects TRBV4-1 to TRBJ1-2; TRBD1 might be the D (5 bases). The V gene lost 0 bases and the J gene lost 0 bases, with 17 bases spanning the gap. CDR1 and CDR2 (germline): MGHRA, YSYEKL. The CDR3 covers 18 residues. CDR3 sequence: CASSQDWGGREANYGYTF. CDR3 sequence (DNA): TGCGCCAGCAGCCAAGATTGGGGAGGCAGGGAAGCTAACTATGGCTACACCTTC.

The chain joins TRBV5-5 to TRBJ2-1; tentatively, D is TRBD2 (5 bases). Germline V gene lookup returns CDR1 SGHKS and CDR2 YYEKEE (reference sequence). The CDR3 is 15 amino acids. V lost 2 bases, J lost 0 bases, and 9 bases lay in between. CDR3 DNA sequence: TGTGCCAGCAGCTTCGCGGGCAGCTCCTACAATGAGCAGTTCTTC. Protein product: CASSFAGSSYNEQFF.

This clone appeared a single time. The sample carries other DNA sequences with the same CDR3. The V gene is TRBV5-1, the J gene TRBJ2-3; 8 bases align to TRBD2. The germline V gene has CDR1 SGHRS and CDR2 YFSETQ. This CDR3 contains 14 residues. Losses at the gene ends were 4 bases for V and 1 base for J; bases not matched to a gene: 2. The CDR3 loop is CASSQTSGTDTQYF. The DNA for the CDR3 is TGCGCCAGCAGCCAGACTAGCGGCACAGATACGCAGTATTTT.

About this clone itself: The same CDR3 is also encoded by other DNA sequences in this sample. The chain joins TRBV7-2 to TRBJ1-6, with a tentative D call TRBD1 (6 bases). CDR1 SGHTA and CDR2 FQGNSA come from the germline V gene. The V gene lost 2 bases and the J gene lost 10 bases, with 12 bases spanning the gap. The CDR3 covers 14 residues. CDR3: CASSLRQGRSPLHF. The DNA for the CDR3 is TGTGCCAGCAGCTTAAGGCAGGGGCGCTCACCCCTCCACTTT.

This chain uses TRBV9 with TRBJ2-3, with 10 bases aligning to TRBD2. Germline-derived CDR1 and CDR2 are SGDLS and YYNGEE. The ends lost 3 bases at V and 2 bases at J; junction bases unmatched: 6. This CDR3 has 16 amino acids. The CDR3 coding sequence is TGTGCCAGCAGCGCCGGACTAGCGGATTTCACAGATACGCAGTATTTT. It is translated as CASSAGLADFTDTQYF.

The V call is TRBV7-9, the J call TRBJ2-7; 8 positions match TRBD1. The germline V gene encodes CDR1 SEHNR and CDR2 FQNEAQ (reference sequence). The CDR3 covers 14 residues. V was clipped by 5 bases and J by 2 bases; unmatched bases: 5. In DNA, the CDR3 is TGTGCCAGCAGCACTCGGACAGGGACCTACGAGCAGTACTTC. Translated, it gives CASSTRTGTYEQYF.

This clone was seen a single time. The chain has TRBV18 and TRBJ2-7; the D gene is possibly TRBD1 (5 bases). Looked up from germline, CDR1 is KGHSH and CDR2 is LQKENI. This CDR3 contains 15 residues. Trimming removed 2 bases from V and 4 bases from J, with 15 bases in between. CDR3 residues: CASSPWGDMIYEQYF. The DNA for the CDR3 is TGTGCCAGCTCACCATGGGGCGACATGATTTACGAGCAGTACTTC.

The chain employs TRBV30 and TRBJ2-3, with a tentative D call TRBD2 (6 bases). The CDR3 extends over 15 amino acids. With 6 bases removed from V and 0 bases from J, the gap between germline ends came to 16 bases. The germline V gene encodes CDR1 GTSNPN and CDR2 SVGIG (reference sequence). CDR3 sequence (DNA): TGTGCCTGTCGCCCCATGGGGACTAGCACAGATACGCAGTATTTT. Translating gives CACRPMGTSTDTQYF.

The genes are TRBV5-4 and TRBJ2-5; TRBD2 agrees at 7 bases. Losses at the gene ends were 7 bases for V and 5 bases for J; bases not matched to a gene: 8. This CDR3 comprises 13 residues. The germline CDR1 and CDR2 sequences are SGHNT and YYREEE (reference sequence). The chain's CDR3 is CASGGRGEETQYF. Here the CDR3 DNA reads TGTGCCAGCGGGGGGAGGGGAGAGGAGACCCAGTACTTC.

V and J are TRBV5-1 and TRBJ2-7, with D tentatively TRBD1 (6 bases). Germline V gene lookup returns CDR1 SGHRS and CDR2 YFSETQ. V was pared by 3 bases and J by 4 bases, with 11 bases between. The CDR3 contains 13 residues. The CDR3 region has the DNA TGCGCCAGCAGCTACCAACAGGGATACGAGCAGTACTTC. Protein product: CASSYQQGYEQYF.

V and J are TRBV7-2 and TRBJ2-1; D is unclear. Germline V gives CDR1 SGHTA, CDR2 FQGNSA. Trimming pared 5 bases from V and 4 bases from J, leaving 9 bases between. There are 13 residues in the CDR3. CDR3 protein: CASSLDIYNEQFF. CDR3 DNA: TGTGCCAGCAGCCTAGACATATACAATGAGCAGTTCTTC.

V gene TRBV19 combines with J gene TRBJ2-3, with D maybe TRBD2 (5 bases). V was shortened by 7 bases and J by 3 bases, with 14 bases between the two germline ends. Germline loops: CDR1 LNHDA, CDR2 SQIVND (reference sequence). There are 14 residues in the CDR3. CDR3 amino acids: CASTLSRETDTQYF. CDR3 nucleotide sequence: TGTGCCAGTACCCTTTCCCGGGAAACAGATACGCAGTATTTT.

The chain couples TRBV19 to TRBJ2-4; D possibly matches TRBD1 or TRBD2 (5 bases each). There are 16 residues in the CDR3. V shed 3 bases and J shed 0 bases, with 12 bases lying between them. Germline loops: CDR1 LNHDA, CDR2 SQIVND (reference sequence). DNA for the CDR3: TGTGCCAGTAGTATTGGGACCGGGGCAGCCAAAAACATTCAGTACTTC. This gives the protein CASSIGTGAAKNIQYF.

The DNA for the CDR3 is TGTGCCAGCAGTGACGGGCAGAACACCGGGGAGCTGTTTTTT. Its protein product is CASSDGQNTGELFF. The chain has TRBV6-4 and TRBJ2-2; D is unclear. CDR1 is MRHNA and CDR2 is SNTAGT in the germline V gene. V lost 2 bases and J 1 base, leaving 5 bases between the germline ends. The CDR3 contains 14 residues.

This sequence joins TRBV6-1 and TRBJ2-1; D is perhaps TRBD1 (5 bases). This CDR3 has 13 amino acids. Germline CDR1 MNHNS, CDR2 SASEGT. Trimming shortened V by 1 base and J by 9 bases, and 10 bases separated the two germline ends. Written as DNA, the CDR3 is TGTGCCAGCAGTGAAGGGGCAAGGGGTGAGCAGTTCTTC. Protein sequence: CASSEGARGEQFF.